A single sample is the source of the 6 T cell receptor beta chains below, sequenced in a study of blood T cell repertoires in COVID-19. Generated by immunoSEQ multiplex PCR, the TCRdb table keeps only in-frame clones and is missing some. Among 100,000 to 150,000 clones listed, around 82% were seen once. The sample was peripheral blood. These receptors were obtained from a man aged 30 to 45 with COVID-19, enrolled during active disease.

J is TRBJ1-1 and V is TRBV27; D is unclear. The CDR3 consists of 14 residues. V lost 2 bases to trimming and J lost 1 base, with 8 bases between them. Germline V gene lookup returns CDR1 MNHEY and CDR2 SMNVEV (reference sequence). This CDR3 reads CASSLRRSNTEAFF. CDR3 bases: TGTGCCAGCAGTTTAAGGAGATCGAACACTGAAGCTTTCTTT.

The rearrangement links TRBV28 to TRBJ1-5; TRBD1 matches at 8 bases. The CDR3 is made up of 21 amino acids. From germline, CDR1 is MDHEN and CDR2 SYDVKM. V shed 1 base and J 1 base; nucleotides not matched to a gene: 18. The chain's CDR3 is CASSLYALRTGRVVSNQPQHF. The CDR3 coding sequence is TGTGCCAGCAGTTTATATGCCCTCAGGACAGGGAGGGTGGTGAGCAATCAGCCCCAGCATTTT.

The chain has TRBV19 and TRBJ2-7; 13 positions agree with TRBD2. This CDR3 has 16 residues. Trimming took 5 bases from V and 0 from J; bases not matched to a gene: 4. The V gene's germline CDR1 is LNHDA and CDR2 SQIVND (reference sequence). In DNA form, the CDR3 reads TGTGCCAGTAGTCGGGGACTAGCGGGGAGCTCCTACGAGCAGTACTTC. It translates to CASSRGLAGSSYEQYF.

The V gene is TRBV3-1 (or the pseudogene TRBV3-2), the J gene TRBJ2-1, with a weak D call TRBD1 (6 bases). CDR1 is LGHDT and CDR2 is YNNKEL in the germline V gene (reference sequence). The CDR3 has 15 residues. Trimming took 4 bases from V and 2 from J, leaving 12 bases between them. For the CDR3, the DNA is TGTGCCAGCAGCCGTCGGACAGACACCTACAATGAGCAGTTCTTC. Translating it yields CASSRRTDTYNEQFF.

The chain couples TRBV9 to TRBJ2-7; 7 bases align to TRBD2. The CDR3 is 12 amino acids. CDR1 is SGDLS and CDR2 is YYNGEE in the germline V gene. V lost 0 bases, J lost 7 bases, and 1 base stayed unmatched. The CDR3 nucleotides read TGTGCCAGCAGCGTAGGGGGAGGGGAGCAGTACTTC. As protein: CASSVGGGEQYF.

V usage is TRBV6-6 and J usage is TRBJ1-2, with a weak D call TRBD1 (6 bases). With 6 bases removed from V and 7 bases from J, the gap between germline ends came to 21 bases. Germline values: CDR1 MNHNY, CDR2 SVGAGI (reference sequence). There are 15 residues in the CDR3. This CDR3 is CASSNKMDSDGGYTF. In nucleotides, the CDR3 is TGTGCCAGCAGCAACAAAATGGACAGCGATGGTGGCTACACCTTC.